Listed below are T cell receptor beta chains from one sample, sequenced in a study of T-cell reconstitution after alpha-beta-depleted transplantation in children. MiXCR, applied by TCRdb to the PCR reads, yields one record per CDR3 protein. The repertoire consists of 490,000 or so distinct CDR3 sequences, with about 11% occurring once and the leading ten covering 2% to 2.5%. Sequenced material: PBMCs, taken before TCRalphabeta/CD19-depleted stem cell transplant. These receptors originate from a child aged 2 to 15 with inherited bone marrow failure, due to receive a stem cell transplant. Each CDR3 is given with its conserved first and last residue. D genes are given only for firm matches. Size is omitted from some rows. Given values are once, few, many or a class for expanded clones.

size: many; J: TRBJ1-2; V: TRBV2; D: TRBD1; DNA: TGTGCCAGCAGTCGTACCCGGGACAGGGGAGGCCCTCTTTATGGCTACACCTTC; CDR3: CASSRTRDRGGPLYGYTF
size: many; J: TRBJ1-1; V: TRBV6-1; D: TRBD1; DNA: TGTGCCAGCACAACACAGGGGAGAAATGGTGAAGCTTTCTTT; CDR3: CASTTQGRNGEAFF
size: many; J: TRBJ2-3; V: TRBV20-1; D: NA; DNA: TGCAGTGCGGAAATGGGACTTGGGTTTCCCACAGATACGCAGTATTTT; CDR3: CSAEMGLGFPTDTQYF
size: many; J: TRBJ2-1; V: TRBV25-1; D: TRBD2; DNA: TGTGCCAGCAGTGAATCATTATTTTTGGGGGTGGCGGGAGTCTGTGAGCAGTTCTTC; CDR3: CASSESLFLGVAGVCEQFF
size: many; J: TRBJ2-7; V: TRBV19; D: TRBD1; DNA: TGTGCCAGTAGCCTATTGGTGGGACAGATCTACGAGCAGTACTTC; CDR3: CASSLLVGQIYEQYF
size: few; J: TRBJ2-3; V: TRBV4-3; D: TRBD1; DNA: TGCGCCAGCAGCCGACAGGGGGGAGATACGCAGTATTTT; CDR3: CASSRQGGDTQYF
size: many; J: TRBJ2-7; V: TRBV7-2; D: NA; DNA: TGTGCCAGCAGCTTAGCTCTCGGGGACTACGAGCAGTACTTC; CDR3: CASSLALGDYEQYF
size: many; J: TRBJ2-2; V: TRBV7-2; D: NA; DNA: TGTGCCAGCAGCTTCACGTGGGTAGAGACCGGGGAGCTGTTTTTT; CDR3: CASSFTWVETGELFF
size: NA; J: TRBJ1-5; V: TRBV13; D: NA; DNA: TGTGCCAGCAGCTTCGGAGGGGACAATCAGCCCCAGCATTTT; CDR3: CASSFGGDNQPQHF
size: many; J: TRBJ1-4; V: TRBV29-1; D: NA; DNA: TGCAGCGTCGGGGTTGCAACTAATGAAAAACTGTTTTTT; CDR3: CSVGVATNEKLFF
size: many; J: TRBJ2-1; V: TRBV7-9; D: TRBD1; DNA: TGTGCCAGCACCGCCCAGACAGGGTCCAATGAGCAGTTCTTC; CDR3: CASTAQTGSNEQFF
size: many; J: TRBJ1-2; V: TRBV27; D: NA; DNA: TGTGCCAGCAGATCCTCGTCAGTCAGCTATGGCTACACCTTC; CDR3: CASRSSSVSYGYTF
size: NA; J: TRBJ2-5; V: TRBV27; D: NA; DNA: TGTGCCAGCAGTCTCTGGCCGGGGGAGGAGACCCAGTACTTC; CDR3: CASSLWPGEETQYF
size: many; J: TRBJ1-1; V: TRBV5-1; D: NA; DNA: TGCGCCAGCAGCTTGGTTCAGGAGGGCACTGAAGCTTTCTTT; CDR3: CASSLVQEGTEAFF
size: many; J: TRBJ2-2; V: TRBV5-1; D: NA; DNA: TGCGCCAGCAGCTTAGCCAGGGGGGACTGGAACACCGGGGAGCTGTTTTTT; CDR3: CASSLARGDWNTGELFF
size: many; J: TRBJ2-5; V: TRBV27; D: TRBD1; DNA: TGTGCCAGCAGTTTATCCCCCGGGACAGTTCAAGAGACCCAGTACTTC; CDR3: CASSLSPGTVQETQYF
size: many; J: TRBJ2-3; V: TRBV5-4; D: NA; DNA: TGTGCCAGCAGAGGCGGGCATAGCACAGATACGCAGTATTTT; CDR3: CASRGGHSTDTQYF
size: many; J: TRBJ2-1; V: TRBV28; D: NA; DNA: TGTGCCAGCAGCCATCCCCCAGACATACTTCACAATGAGCAGTTCTTC; CDR3: CASSHPPDILHNEQFF
size: many; J: TRBJ2-7; V: TRBV4-1; D: NA; DNA: TGCGCCAGCAGCCCTTTTGGGACCCTCTCCTACGAGCAGTACTTC; CDR3: CASSPFGTLSYEQYF
size: many; J: TRBJ2-1; V: TRBV19; D: TRBD2; DNA: TGTGCCAGTAGTATCGGGACTAATCAGTTCTTC; CDR3: CASSIGTNQFF
size: many; J: TRBJ2-5; V: TRBV28; D: NA; DNA: TGTGCCAGCAGTCCCGTACCTGGACCGAACCAAGAGACCCAGTACTTC; CDR3: CASSPVPGPNQETQYF
size: few; J: TRBJ2-1; V: TRBV20-1; D: NA; DNA: TGCAGTGCTATGGCTCTAAACCCATACAATGAGCAGTTCTTC; CDR3: CSAMALNPYNEQFF
size: NA; J: TRBJ2-1; V: TRBV20-1; D: TRBD2; DNA: TGCAGTGTAAAGGTAGCGGGATTATACAATGAGCAGTTCTTC; CDR3: CSVKVAGLYNEQFF
size: many; J: TRBJ2-2; V: TRBV15; D: NA; DNA: TGTGCCACCAGCAGAGGGCCGGCGGAATCTCGACCGCCCGGGGAGCTGTTTTTT; CDR3: CATSRGPAESRPPGELFF
size: many; J: TRBJ2-5; V: TRBV29-1; D: TRBD1; DNA: TGCAGCGTTCGGCCAGGGGGCCAAGAGACCCAGTACTTC; CDR3: CSVRPGGQETQYF
size: many; J: TRBJ1-2; V: TRBV20-1; D: NA; DNA: TGCAGTGCTAGAGATCGTATTCCCCCTTCCCACTATGGCTACACCTTC; CDR3: CSARDRIPPSHYGYTF
size: few; J: TRBJ2-5; V: TRBV2; D: NA; DNA: TGTGCCAGCGGACCGACAGCCCAAGAGACCCAGTACTTC; CDR3: CASGPTAQETQYF
size: NA; J: TRBJ2-7; V: TRBV5-4; D: TRBD2; DNA: TGTGCCAGCAGCTACGGGACTACCACCTACGAGCAGTACTTC; CDR3: CASSYGTTTYEQYF
size: many; J: TRBJ2-7; V: TRBV27; D: TRBD1; DNA: TGTGCCAGCAGTTCCGGGACAGGGTATAACGAGCAGTACTTC; CDR3: CASSSGTGYNEQYF
size: many; J: TRBJ1-5; V: TRBV6-5; D: TRBD1; DNA: TGTGCCAGCAGGCGATCAGGGGGCGGGAGCAATCAGCCCCAGCATTTT; CDR3: CASRRSGGGSNQPQHF
size: few; J: TRBJ2-7; V: TRBV5-6; D: NA; DNA: TGTGCCAGCAGAACGTGGGGCGACCCCTACGAGCAGTACTTC; CDR3: CASRTWGDPYEQYF
size: few; J: TRBJ1-1; V: TRBV6-5; D: NA; DNA: TGTGCCAGCAGTTACTCATCCTCTTTTCACACTGAAGCTTTCTTT; CDR3: CASSYSSSFHTEAFF
size: many; J: TRBJ1-4; V: TRBV5-1; D: NA; DNA: TGCGCCAGCAGCTCTACAGGGCGAAAACTGTTTTTT; CDR3: CASSSTGRKLFF
size: few; J: TRBJ1-6; V: TRBV12-3/TRBV12-4; D: TRBD1; DNA: TGTGCCAGCAGACGGACCGGGACAGAAGATCCAAGCTCCTATAATTCACCCCTCCACTTT; CDR3: CASRRTGTEDPSSYNSPLHF
size: many; J: TRBJ2-3; V: TRBV12-3/TRBV12-4; D: TRBD1; DNA: TGTGCCAGCAGTCGAACAGGGGGACCCACAGATACGCAGTATTTT; CDR3: CASSRTGGPTDTQYF
size: many; J: TRBJ2-7; V: TRBV7-9; D: NA; DNA: TGTGCCAGCAGCTTAGTGACAGGGAGGGACGAGCAGTACTTC; CDR3: CASSLVTGRDEQYF
size: few; J: TRBJ2-1; V: TRBV7-9; D: NA; DNA: TGTGCCAGCAGCTTTGACTACCCCGGGATAGGTGAGCAGTTCTTC; CDR3: CASSFDYPGIGEQFF
size: few; J: TRBJ2-3; V: TRBV29-1; D: TRBD2; DNA: TGCAGCGTTAGTGCGGGAGCCACAGATACGCAGTATTTT; CDR3: CSVSAGATDTQYF
size: NA; J: TRBJ2-3; V: TRBV12-3/TRBV12-4; D: NA; DNA: TGTGCCAGCAGTTTAGCGGTGGCAACAGATACGCAGTATTTT; CDR3: CASSLAVATDTQYF
size: many; J: TRBJ2-1; V: TRBV5-4; D: TRBD2; DNA: TGTGCCAGCAGCTTGGGAGTAGCGGGAGGGAATGAGCAGTTCTTC; CDR3: CASSLGVAGGNEQFF
size: many; J: TRBJ2-1; V: TRBV5-1; D: TRBD2; DNA: TGCGCCAGCAGCTTACTGTGGCTAGCGGGAGGTGAGCAGTTCTTC; CDR3: CASSLLWLAGGEQFF
size: many; J: TRBJ2-3; V: TRBV20-1; D: TRBD2; DNA: TGCAGTGCTAGAGATGTCCTAGCGGGAGGACCAGATACGCAGTATTTT; CDR3: CSARDVLAGGPDTQYF
size: many; J: TRBJ2-7; V: TRBV12-3/TRBV12-4; D: NA; DNA: TGTGCCAGCAGTTTACTTGCACGAGCGGACCCCTACGAGCAGTACTTC; CDR3: CASSLLARADPYEQYF
size: NA; J: TRBJ2-7; V: TRBV27; D: TRBD1; DNA: TGTGCCAGCAGTTTGATGGGACAGGCGGGGGAGCAGTACTTC; CDR3: CASSLMGQAGEQYF
size: many; J: TRBJ2-7; V: TRBV12-3/TRBV12-4; D: NA; DNA: TGTGCCAGCAGTTTCGGGAGACGTGCCGAGGAGCAGTACTTC; CDR3: CASSFGRRAEEQYF
size: many; J: TRBJ2-7; V: TRBV29-1; D: TRBD1; DNA: TGCAGCGTTGTACAGGGGGGCTACGAGCAGTACTTC; CDR3: CSVVQGGYEQYF
size: many; J: TRBJ2-3; V: TRBV10-3; D: TRBD2; DNA: TGTGCCATCAGCGGGAGACTAGCGGGCACAGATACGCAGTATTTT; CDR3: CAISGRLAGTDTQYF
size: many; J: TRBJ1-5; V: TRBV7-9; D: TRBD1; DNA: TGTGCCAGCAGCTCGTCCGGGACAGGGGGCGCGGTCAATCAGCCCCAGCATTTT; CDR3: CASSSSGTGGAVNQPQHF
size: many; J: TRBJ1-1; V: TRBV6-2/TRBV6-3; D: NA; DNA: TGTGCCAGCACCCAGGGCCAATTTGAAGCTTTCTTT; CDR3: CASTQGQFEAFF
size: NA; J: TRBJ2-1; V: TRBV5-1; D: TRBD2; DNA: TGCGCCAGCAGCTCAGTGGGGACTAGCATCTACAATGAGCAGTTGTTC; CDR3: CASSSVGTSIYNEQLF
size: many; J: TRBJ1-2; V: TRBV20-1; D: NA; DNA: TGCAGTGCTACCACGGGACCGATCTATAATGGCTACACCTTC; CDR3: CSATTGPIYNGYTF
size: NA; J: TRBJ1-2; V: TRBV12-3/TRBV12-4; D: TRBD1; DNA: TGTGCCAGCAGTTCCGGGACAGGGCTCCGTCGAGGCTACACCTTC; CDR3: CASSSGTGLRRGYTF